The 25 T cell receptor beta chains listed next were all sequenced from one sample in a study of cytomegalovirus exposure and HLA in healthy donors. 60 Vbeta and 13 Jbeta primers were used in PCR. Using immunoSEQ multiplex PCR, the repertoire was profiled, and TCRdb retains in-frame clones only, with some absent. The sample includes about 140,000 clones, 65% to 85% seen only once; the top ten take about 3.4%. Sequenced: PBMCs. The receptors derive from a male donor in good health and CMV-seronegative.

This chain uses TRBV5-4 with TRBJ2-2, with TRBD1 matching 9 bases. CDR1 and CDR2 (germline): SGHNT, YYREEE (reference sequence). Unmatched junction bases numbered 7, after V lost 2 bases and J lost 5 bases. The CDR3 runs 16 residues. The CDR3, as DNA: TGTGCCAGCAGCTTCGGGGGACAGGGTTTTACCGGGGAGCTGTTTTTT. Translated: CASSFGGQGFTGELFF.

The J gene is TRBJ2-7, the V gene TRBV7-8; 7 bases agree with TRBD1. V gave up 4 bases and J gave up 3 bases; unmatched junction bases: 3. Germline V gene sequence: CDR1 SGHVS, CDR2 FQNEAQ. The CDR3 contains 13 residues. CDR3 in DNA: TGTGCCAGCAGCTGGGGACAGAACTACGAGCAGTACTTC. Translated, it gives CASSWGQNYEQYF.

The chain joins TRBV11-3 to TRBJ2-1, with no clear D. The germline V and J ends were trimmed by 5 bases and 0 bases, with 5 bases remaining between them. Germline V CDR1 and CDR2: SGHNT, YENEEA. The CDR3 totals 13 residues. The DNA of the CDR3 is TGTGCCAGCAGCCCGAGCTCCTACAATGAGCAGTTCTTC. This gives the protein CASSPSSYNEQFF.

This sequence joins TRBV30 and TRBJ1-1; 7 positions agree with TRBD1. Germline CDR1 GTSNPN, CDR2 SVGIG (reference sequence). Trimming at V came to 5 bases and at J to 2 bases, leaving 5 bases not matched to a gene. CDR3 length: 13 amino acids. The CDR3 DNA follows: TGTGCCTGGTCCGGACAGGCCAACACTGAAGCTTTCTTT. It specifies CAWSGQANTEAFF.

This rearrangement joins TRBV7-6 to TRBJ2-5; D ambiguous. Looked up from germline, CDR1 is SGHVS and CDR2 is FNYEAQ. V lost 5 bases and J 5 bases, leaving 6 bases between the germline ends. CDR3 length: 11 amino acids. The CDR3 region has the DNA TGTGCCAGCAGCCATGCGGAGACCCAGTACTTC. It specifies CASSHAETQYF.

J is TRBJ2-1 and V is TRBV30; the match to TRBD2 covers 8 bases. This CDR3 comprises 16 residues. Per germline, CDR1 GTSNPN and CDR2 SVGIG (reference sequence). The J segment lost 4 bases and the V segment lost 2 bases, leaving 10 bases of the junction unmatched. CDR3: CAWSPGVAGPYNEQFF. CDR3 DNA: TGTGCCTGGAGTCCCGGAGTAGCGGGGCCATACAATGAGCAGTTCTTC.

The chain employs TRBV28 and TRBJ1-6; 8 bases fit TRBD1. The ends lost 3 bases at V and 8 bases at J; junction bases unmatched: 6. The CDR3 is made up of 15 amino acids. Per germline, CDR1 MDHEN and CDR2 SYDVKM. The CDR3 is CASSLGQVQDSPLHF. The CDR3 DNA is TGTGCCAGCAGTTTGGGACAGGTCCAGGATTCACCCCTCCACTTT.

The V and J genes are TRBV1 and TRBJ1-2; TRBD1, the D gene given by the table, was not confirmed from the DNA. TRBV1 is designated a pseudogene. The CDR3 extends over 17 amino acids. CDR3 sequence (DNA): TGCACCAGCAGCCAAGATATCGGGGGACAGGGAATTTGCGGCTACACCTTC. Translated: CTSSQDIGGQGICGYTF.

The rearrangement links TRBV6-5 to TRBJ2-7; possibly TRBD2 for D (6 bases). With 5 bases removed from V and 3 bases from J, the gap between germline ends came to 14 bases. The CDR3 is made up of 14 amino acids. Germline V lookup: CDR1 MNHEY, CDR2 SVGAGI. In DNA form, the CDR3 reads TGTGCCAGCAGTGAAACAGTCGGGGGCTACGAGCAGTACTTC. Translated, it gives CASSETVGGYEQYF.

V and J are TRBV5-1 and TRBJ2-7; 8 bases match TRBD2. Per germline, CDR1 SGHRS and CDR2 YFSETQ. Trimming at V came to 0 bases and at J to 1 base, leaving 3 bases not matched to a gene. The CDR3 spans 15 residues. The CDR3 coding sequence is TGCGCCAGCAGCTTGGCAATAGCGGGGTCCTACGAGCAGTACTTC. Translation gives CASSLAIAGSYEQYF. Full variable domain (outside the CDR3, taken from reference TRBV5-1 and TRBJ2-7): KAGVTQTPRYLIKTRGQQVTLSCSPISGHRSVSWYQQTPGQGLQFLFEYFSETQRNKGNFPGRFSGRQFSNSRSEMNVSTLELGDSALYLCASSLAIAGSYEQYFGPGTRLTVT.

The V call is TRBV7-9, the J call TRBJ2-5; D perhaps matches TRBD1 (6 bases). The germline V gene has CDR1 SEHNR and CDR2 FQNEAQ (reference sequence). CDR3 length equals 15 residues. Trimming took off 4 bases at V and 2 bases at J, with 14 bases between the two ends. DNA for the CDR3: TGTGCCAGCAGCTCGGACAGAGGCCTTCAAGAGACCCAGTACTTC. It encodes CASSSDRGLQETQYF.

J is TRBJ2-7 and V is TRBV5-1; the match to TRBD2 covers 12 bases. V lost 4 bases, J lost 2 bases, and 7 bases stayed unmatched. Germline V lookup: CDR1 SGHRS, CDR2 YFSETQ. The CDR3 totals 16 residues. CDR3 sequence: CASSTTGLAGTYEQYF. The CDR3 DNA follows: TGCGCCAGCAGCACTACCGGACTAGCGGGAACCTACGAGCAGTACTTC.

This chain links TRBV7-2 with TRBJ2-5, with D possibly TRBD1 on 5 matching bases. With 1 base removed from V and 2 bases from J, the gap between germline ends came to 14 bases. The CDR3 is 16 amino acids. The germline gives CDR1 SGHTA, CDR2 FQGNSA. CDR3 region: CASSLVGAGIQETQYF. CDR3 DNA sequence: TGTGCCAGCAGCTTAGTGGGCGCAGGGATTCAAGAGACCCAGTACTTC.

The chain recombines TRBV30 with TRBJ1-4; D not resolved. Trimming left V 8 bases short and J 0 bases short, with 16 bases between. Germline V gene sequence: CDR1 GTSNPN, CDR2 SVGIG (reference sequence). This CDR3 is built from 15 residues. The CDR3 DNA reads as TGTGCCCTCGGTCGAGCGTTGGCAACTAATGAAAAACTGTTTTTT. It is translated as CALGRALATNEKLFF.

The chain carries TRBV9 and TRBJ1-3; D is unclear. CDR1 and CDR2 from the germline V gene are SGDLS and YYNGEE. The CDR3 has 16 residues. Deletions cut 0 bases from V and 2 bases from J, with 12 bases between. CDR3 in amino acids: CASSVAPGEAGNTIYF. In DNA form, the CDR3 reads TGTGCCAGCAGCGTAGCTCCGGGAGAAGCTGGAAACACCATATATTTT. The full variable domain, with the rest looked up from reference TRBV9 and TRBJ1-3, is DSGVTQTPKHLITATGQRVTLRCSPRSGDLSVYWYQQSLDQGLQFLIQYYNGEERAKGNILERFSAQQFPDLHSELNLSSLELGDSALYFCASSVAPGEAGNTIYFGEGSWLTVV.

The sample holds a few counts of this clone. The J gene is TRBJ2-7, the V gene TRBV7-8; 9 bases map to TRBD1. V lost 3 bases, J lost 3 bases, and 9 bases stayed unmatched. Germline loops: CDR1 SGHVS, CDR2 FQNEAQ. The CDR3 contains 16 residues. DNA of the CDR3: TGTGCCAGCAGCTTGGGAGGGACAGGGAATATCTACGAGCAGTACTTC. This codes for CASSLGGTGNIYEQYF.

This chain joins TRBV7-2 and TRBJ2-3; 8 bases agree with TRBD2. V gave up 5 bases and J gave up 6 bases; unmatched junction bases: 10. The CDR3 totals 15 residues. Germline CDR1 is SGHTA and CDR2 is FQGNSA. The CDR3 nucleotides read TGTGCCAGCAGCCCGCTTCTAGCGGGCGGGGATACGCAGTATTTT. This gives the protein CASSPLLAGGDTQYF.

The rearrangement links TRBV7-6 to TRBJ2-7; perhaps TRBD2 as D (5 bases). CDR1 is SGHVS and CDR2 is FNYEAQ in the germline V gene. This CDR3 is built from 15 residues. Trimming took 1 base from V and 3 from J, leaving 13 bases between them. The CDR3 sequence: CASSLGEPPLYEQYF. CDR3 coding DNA: TGTGCCAGCAGCTTAGGGGAGCCCCCTCTCTACGAGCAGTACTTC.

The chain recombines TRBV27 with TRBJ1-5; D not resolved. The CDR3 is made up of 13 amino acids. V lost 4 bases and J 4 bases, leaving 8 bases between the germline ends. The germline gives CDR1 MNHEY, CDR2 SMNVEV (reference sequence). The CDR3 nucleotides read TGTGCCAGCAGTTCGACGGAGAATCAGCCCCAGCATTTT. Encoded protein: CASSSTENQPQHF.

The chain joins TRBV7-9 to TRBJ1-6; unclear D gene. Trimming took off 2 bases at V and 7 bases at J, with 3 bases between the two ends. This CDR3 has 12 amino acids. The germline gives CDR1 SEHNR, CDR2 FQNEAQ (reference sequence). The CDR3 nucleotides are TGTGCCAGCAGCTTACGGAATTCACCCCTCCACTTT. The encoded protein is CASSLRNSPLHF.

J is TRBJ1-6 and V is TRBV5-4; a weak D match, TRBD1 (5 bases). This CDR3 spans 14 amino acids. CDR1 and CDR2 from the germline V gene are SGHNT and YYREEE (reference sequence). V was shortened by 4 bases and J by 7 bases, with 12 bases between the two germline ends. DNA of the CDR3: TGTGCCAGCAGCCCGGCGGGGGGGAATTCACCCCTCCACTTT. As protein: CASSPAGGNSPLHF. The variable domain in full, completed from reference TRBV5-4 and TRBJ1-6, reads ETGVTQSPTHLIKTRGQQVTLRCSSQSGHNTVSWYQQALGQGPQFIFQYYREEENGRGNFPPRFSGLQFPNYSSELNVNALELDDSALYLCASSPAGGNSPLHFGNGTRLTVT.

This chain links TRBV5-8 with TRBJ2-5, with D perhaps matching TRBD1 (5 bases). The J call may be faulty, since TRBJ2-7 better matches the DNA end. CDR1 SGHTS and CDR2 YDEGEE come from the germline V gene. The CDR3 is 13 amino acids. This chain's CDR3 is CASMARVGFEQYF. The CDR3 DNA sequence: TGTGCCAGCATGGCCAGGGTAGGTTTCGAGCAGTACTTC.

This chain joins TRBV13 and TRBJ1-1, with D unresolved. CDR1 and CDR2 from the germline V gene are PRHDT and FYEKMQ (reference sequence). Trimming shortened V by 2 bases and J by 6 bases, and 13 bases separated the two germline ends. The CDR3 length is 14 residues. The chain's CDR3 is CASSLRLQDAEAFF. Written as DNA, the CDR3 is TGTGCCAGCAGCTTAAGGCTCCAGGATGCTGAAGCTTTCTTT.

V is TRBV7-6 and J is TRBJ2-7; 7 nucleotides agree with TRBD2. The trim removed 4 bases at V and 3 bases at J, leaving 12 bases unmatched. Germline values: CDR1 SGHVS, CDR2 FNYEAQ. The CDR3 covers 16 residues. The CDR3 protein is CASSSPGGGDVYEQYF. In nucleotides, the CDR3 is TGTGCCAGCAGCTCCCCCGGGGGAGGGGACGTCTACGAGCAGTACTTC.

This rearrangement joins TRBV6-4 to TRBJ2-5; 8 positions agree with TRBD2. The junction had 11 bases not matched to a gene; V was cut back by 6 bases and J by 5 bases. This CDR3 spans 15 amino acids. CDR1 is MRHNA, CDR2 SNTAGT, per germline. CDR3 sequence (DNA): TGTGCCAGCAGCCCCTCCAGTCGGGGGGGTGAGACCCAGTACTTC. Translated: CASSPSSRGGETQYF.